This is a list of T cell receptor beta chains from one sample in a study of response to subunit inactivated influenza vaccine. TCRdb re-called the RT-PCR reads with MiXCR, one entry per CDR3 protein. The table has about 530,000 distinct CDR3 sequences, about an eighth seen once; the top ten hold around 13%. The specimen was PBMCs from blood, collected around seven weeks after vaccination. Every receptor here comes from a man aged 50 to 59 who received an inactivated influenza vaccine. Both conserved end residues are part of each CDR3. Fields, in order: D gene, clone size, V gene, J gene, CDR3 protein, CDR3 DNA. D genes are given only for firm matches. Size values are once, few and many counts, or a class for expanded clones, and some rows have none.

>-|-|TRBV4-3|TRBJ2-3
CASSQAVGPTDTQYF
TGCGCCAGCAGCCAAGCAGTCGGGCCAACAGATACGCAGTATTTT
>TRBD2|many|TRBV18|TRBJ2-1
CASSPPSGSYNEQFF
TGTGCCAGCAGCCCTCCTAGCGGTTCCTACAATGAGCAGTTCTTC
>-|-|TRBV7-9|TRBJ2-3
CASSLALGQDTDTQYF
TGTGCCAGCAGCTTAGCGCTGGGGCAGGACACAGATACGCAGTATTTT
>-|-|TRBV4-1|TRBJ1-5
CASSQDWPGQNNQPQHF
TGCGCCAGCAGCCAAGATTGGCCGGGACAAAATAATCAGCCCCAGCATTTT
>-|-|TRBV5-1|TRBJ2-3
CASSWQAPGRATDTQYF
TGCGCCAGCAGCTGGCAAGCGCCTGGCAGGGCCACAGATACGCAGTATTTT
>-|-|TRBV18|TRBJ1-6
CASSPLGNNSPLHF
TGTGCCAGCTCACCATTAGGGAATAATTCACCCCTCCACTTT
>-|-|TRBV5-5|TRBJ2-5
CASSPGTPRETQYF
TGTGCCAGCAGCCCTGGGACACCGCGGGAGACCCAGTACTTC
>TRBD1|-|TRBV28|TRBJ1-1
CASSPYPGQGGTEAFF
TGTGCCAGCAGTCCATATCCGGGACAGGGGGGCACTGAAGCTTTCTTT
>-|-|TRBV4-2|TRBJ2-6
CASSQGLGVARYSGANVLTF
TGTGCCAGCAGCCAAGGTCTCGGTGTAGCGCGGTACTCTGGGGCCAACGTCCTGACTTTC
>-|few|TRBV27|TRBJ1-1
CASRGRRNTEAFF
TGTGCCAGCCGGGGGAGGAGGAACACTGAAGCTTTCTTT
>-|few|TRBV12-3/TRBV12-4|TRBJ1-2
CASSWDPGWDGYTF
TGTGCCAGCAGTTGGGACCCTGGCTGGGATGGCTACACCTTC
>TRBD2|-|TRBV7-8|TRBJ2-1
CASSPGAGGGIYNEQFF
TGTGCCAGCAGCCCCGGGGCAGGCGGGGGGATTTACAATGAGCAGTTCTTC
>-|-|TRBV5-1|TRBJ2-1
CASSFGAAGGIGVYNEQFF
TGCGCCAGCAGCTTTGGGGCGGCCGGGGGCATTGGGGTTTACAATGAGCAGTTCTTC
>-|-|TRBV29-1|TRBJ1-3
CSVVGISGDTIYF
TGCAGCGTTGTTGGGATCTCTGGAGACACCATATATTTT
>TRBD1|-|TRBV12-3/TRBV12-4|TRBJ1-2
CASSLGSRGTKTSYGYTF
TGTGCCAGCAGTTTAGGCAGCAGGGGGACGAAGACCAGCTATGGCTACACCTTC
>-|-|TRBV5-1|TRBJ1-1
CVSSSTDRRGTEAFF
TGCGTCAGCAGCTCCACCGACCGGAGGGGCACTGAAGCTTTCTTT
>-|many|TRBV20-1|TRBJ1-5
CSARTGRNQPQHF
TGCAGTGCTAGGACAGGCCGGAATCAGCCCCAGCATTTT
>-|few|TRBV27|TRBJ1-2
CASKLRSNYGYTF
TGTGCCAGCAAGCTCAGATCGAACTATGGCTACACCTTC
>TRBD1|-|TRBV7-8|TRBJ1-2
CASSYTGTGDIYGYTF
TGTGCCAGCAGCTACACAGGGACAGGAGATATCTATGGCTACACCTTC
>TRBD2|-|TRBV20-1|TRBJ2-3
CSARSGRGSTDTQYF
TGCAGTGCTAGAAGCGGGAGAGGTAGCACAGATACGCAGTATTTT
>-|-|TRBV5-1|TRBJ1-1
CASSLERDRGTEAFF
TGCGCCAGCAGCTTGGAGAGGGACCGGGGCACTGAAGCTTTCTTT
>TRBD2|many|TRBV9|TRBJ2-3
CASNREGRDTDTQYF
TGTGCCAGCAACCGGGAGGGCAGGGACACAGATACGCAGTATTTT
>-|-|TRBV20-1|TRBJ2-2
CSARDGTYTGELFF
TGCAGTGCTAGAGACGGTACTTACACCGGGGAGCTGTTTTTT
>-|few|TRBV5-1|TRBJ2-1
CASSITGGTYNEQFF
TGCGCCAGCAGTATAACGGGGGGCACATACAATGAGCAGTTCTTC
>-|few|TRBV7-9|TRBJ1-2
CASSLSRGDLLGGYTF
TGTGCCAGCAGCTTATCCCGAGGGGATCTTTTGGGTGGCTACACCTTC
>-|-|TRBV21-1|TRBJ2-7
CASSKGLAGGSAYEQYF
TGTGCCAGCAGCAAAGGTCTAGCGGGGGGATCAGCCTACGAGCAGTACTTC
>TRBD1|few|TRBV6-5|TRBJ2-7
CASSYSPGTGISYEQYF
TGTGCCAGCAGTTACTCGCCAGGGACAGGGATTTCCTACGAGCAGTACTTC
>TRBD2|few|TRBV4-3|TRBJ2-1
CASSQNPRGSRSNEQFF
TGCGCCAGCAGCCAAAACCCTCGCGGGAGTAGGAGCAATGAGCAGTTCTTC
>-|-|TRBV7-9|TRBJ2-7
CASSPGHEQYF
TGTGCCAGCAGCCCCGGACACGAGCAGTACTTC
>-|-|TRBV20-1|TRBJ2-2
CSASFWATNTGELFF
TGCAGTGCTAGCTTCTGGGCCACGAACACCGGGGAGCTGTTTTTT
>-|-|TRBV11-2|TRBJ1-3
CASSLAMGGIGNTIYF
TGTGCCAGCAGCTTAGCCATGGGAGGTATTGGAAACACCATATATTTT
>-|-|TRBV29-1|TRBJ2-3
CSVTPGPRTDTQYF
TGCAGCGTTACACCGGGACCCCGCACAGATACGCAGTATTTT
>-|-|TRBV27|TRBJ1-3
CASSLSRDGNTIYF
TGTGCCAGCAGTTTATCCAGGGATGGAAACACCATATATTTT
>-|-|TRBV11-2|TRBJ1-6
CASSLRAGDNSPLHF
TGTGCCAGCAGCTTAAGGGCAGGGGACAATTCACCCCTCCACTTT